This T cell receptor (beta chain) comes out of a study of vaccination and CD4 T cells after COVID-19. In the study overall: SARS-CoV-2, HCoV-NL63, HCoV-OC43 and HCoV-229E supplied the overlapping spike peptides used to stimulate cells. Cultures acting as controls obtained a CEFX pool, an HIV-1 Nef pool, or no peptide.

Stated treatment: approximately 10-day PBMC culture with coronavirus spike peptide pools or control peptides (ViraFEST assay). The culture of some 2.1 million PBMCs per well included approximately 10 IU/ml IL-2 and 9.5 to 10 ug/ml peptide pools. Comments on this clonotype: Its target is unknown.

Germline CDR1 DFQATT, CDR2 SNEGSKA (reference sequence). V lost 4 bases to trimming and J lost 3 bases, with 12 bases between them. CDR3 length equals 13 residues. An Oncomine TCR Beta short-read assay was used to sequence the DNA from cultured CD4+ T cells. TCRdb reprocessed the PCR reads with MiXCR, giving one entry per CDR3 protein. The sample contains some 17,000 distinct CDR3 sequences, 40% of which appear only once. This receptor was obtained from a human donor who had recovered from COVID-19. Sequenced material: CD4+ T cells from blood, cultured in vitro. The rearrangement links TRBV20-1 to TRBJ2-5; TRBD1 is a possible D gene (5 bases). For the CDR3, the DNA is TGCAGTGCTATTTTGGACATAAAAGAGACCCAGTACTTC. Protein: CSAILDIKETQYF.